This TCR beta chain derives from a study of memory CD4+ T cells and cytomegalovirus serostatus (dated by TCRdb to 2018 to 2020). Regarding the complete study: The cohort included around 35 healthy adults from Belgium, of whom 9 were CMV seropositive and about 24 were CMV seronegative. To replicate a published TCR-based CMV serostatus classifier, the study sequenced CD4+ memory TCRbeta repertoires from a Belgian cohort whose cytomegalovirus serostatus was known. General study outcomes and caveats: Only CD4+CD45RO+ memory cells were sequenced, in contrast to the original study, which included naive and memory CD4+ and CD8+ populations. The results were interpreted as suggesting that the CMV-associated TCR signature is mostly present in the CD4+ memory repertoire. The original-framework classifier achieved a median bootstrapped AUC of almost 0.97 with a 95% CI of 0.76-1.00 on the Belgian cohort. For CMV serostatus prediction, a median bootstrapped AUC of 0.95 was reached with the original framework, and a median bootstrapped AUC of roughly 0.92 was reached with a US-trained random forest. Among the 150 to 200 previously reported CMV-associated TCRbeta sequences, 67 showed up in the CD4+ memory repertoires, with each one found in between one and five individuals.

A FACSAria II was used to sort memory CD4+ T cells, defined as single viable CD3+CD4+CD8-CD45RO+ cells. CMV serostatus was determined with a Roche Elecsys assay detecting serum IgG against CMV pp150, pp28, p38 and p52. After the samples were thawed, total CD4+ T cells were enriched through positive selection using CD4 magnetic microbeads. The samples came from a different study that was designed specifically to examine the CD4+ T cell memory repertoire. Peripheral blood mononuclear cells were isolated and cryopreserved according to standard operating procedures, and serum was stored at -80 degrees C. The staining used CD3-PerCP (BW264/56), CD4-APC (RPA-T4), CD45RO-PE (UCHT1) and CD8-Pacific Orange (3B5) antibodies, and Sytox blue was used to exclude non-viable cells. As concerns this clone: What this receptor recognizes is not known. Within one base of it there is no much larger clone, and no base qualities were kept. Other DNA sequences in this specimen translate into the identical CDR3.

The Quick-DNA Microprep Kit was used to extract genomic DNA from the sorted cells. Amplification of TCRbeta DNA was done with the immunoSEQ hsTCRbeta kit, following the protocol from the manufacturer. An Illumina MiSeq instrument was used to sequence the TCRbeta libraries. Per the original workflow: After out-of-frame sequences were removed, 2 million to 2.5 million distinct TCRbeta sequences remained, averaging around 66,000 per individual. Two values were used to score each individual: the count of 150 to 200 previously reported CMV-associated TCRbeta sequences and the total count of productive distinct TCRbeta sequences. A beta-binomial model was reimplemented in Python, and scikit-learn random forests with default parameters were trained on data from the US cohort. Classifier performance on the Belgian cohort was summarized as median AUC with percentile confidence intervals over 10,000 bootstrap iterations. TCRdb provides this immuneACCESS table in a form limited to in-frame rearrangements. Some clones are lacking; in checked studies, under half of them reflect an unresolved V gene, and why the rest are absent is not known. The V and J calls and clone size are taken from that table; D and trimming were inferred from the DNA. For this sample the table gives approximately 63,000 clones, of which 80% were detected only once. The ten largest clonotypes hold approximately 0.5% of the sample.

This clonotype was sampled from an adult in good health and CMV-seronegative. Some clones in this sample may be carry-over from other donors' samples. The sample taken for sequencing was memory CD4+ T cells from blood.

The nucleotide sequence reads TGTGCCAGCAGCTTAGGACAGGGCGAGACCCAGTACTTC. The encoded protein is CASSLGQGETQYF. In this chain, TRBV5-6 is recombined with TRBJ2-5, with TRBD1 matching 8 junction bases. The CDR3 sequence holds 13 residues, the cysteine and phenylalanine included. Kept here is only the CDR3 DNA, which spans 39 bases and is read in frame from base 1. In the germline V gene, CDR1 corresponds to SGHDT and CDR2 to YYEEEE. The V end gives up 2 bases and the J end 5 bases, leaving 2 bases in the junction not matched to a gene.